Below, 20 T cell receptor beta chains from the same sample are listed, as sequenced in a study of blood T cell repertoires in COVID-19. Some clones are missing from TCRdb's copy, which holds only in-frame ones; the method was immunoSEQ multiplex PCR. Here the sample spans around 200,000 clones, about 80% being singletons. Sequencing input: peripheral blood. These TCRs come from a human donor with acute or convalescent COVID-19. The donor label of this sample is uncertain.

The chain is built from TRBV7-2 and TRBJ1-3; a possible D gene is TRBD1 (5 bases). With 2 bases removed from V and 4 bases from J, the gap between germline ends came to 9 bases. The CDR3 length is 14 residues. Per germline, CDR1 SGHTA and CDR2 FQGNSA. CDR3 sequence reads: CASSLSSGGNTIYF. The CDR3 nucleotides read TGTGCCAGCAGCTTATCTTCAGGGGGAAACACCATATATTTT.

The chain links TRBV6-5 to TRBJ1-3, with D maybe TRBD1 (6 bases). The V gene lost 5 bases and the J gene lost 0 bases, with 11 bases spanning the gap. In germline, CDR1 is MNHEY, CDR2 SVGAGI. The CDR3 is made up of 15 amino acids. The CDR3 DNA follows: TGTGCCAGCAGTACCGACAGGTTCTCTGGAAACACCATATATTTT. This codes for CASSTDRFSGNTIYF.

V is TRBV25-1 and J is TRBJ2-1, with D possibly being TRBD1 (6 bases). The CDR3 runs to 15 residues. V was shortened by 8 bases and J by 8 bases, with 22 bases between the two germline ends. Germline loops: CDR1 MGHDK, CDR2 SYGVNS. CDR3 loop: CASQLLGGSRDEQFF. For the CDR3, the DNA is TGTGCCAGCCAGTTACTTGGGGGCTCCCGGGATGAGCAGTTCTTC.

This clone was detected many times. This chain uses TRBV20-1 with TRBJ1-1; 9 positions agree with TRBD1. This CDR3 is 13 amino acids long. CDR1 is DFQATT, CDR2 SNEGSKA, per germline (reference sequence). V lost 3 bases to trimming and J lost 5 bases; unmatched junction nucleotides: 4. The CDR3 sequence: CSASATGGTEAFF. CDR3 nucleotides: TGCAGTGCTAGTGCGACAGGGGGGACTGAAGCTTTCTTT.

This chain uses TRBV10-2 with TRBJ1-1; 10 bases are a match to TRBD1. The germline V gene encodes CDR1 WSHSY and CDR2 SAAADI. The CDR3 has 15 residues. Trimming removed 6 bases from V and 3 bases from J; junction bases left unmatched: 7. Here the CDR3 DNA reads TGCGCCAGCAGCGTCGCCGGGACAGGGGACACTGAAGCTTTCTTT. It yields the protein CASSVAGTGDTEAFF.

The CDR3 region has the DNA TGTGCCAGCAGCACCCAGGGGAGCTCCTACAATGAGCAGTTCTTC. It is translated as CASSTQGSSYNEQFF. V is TRBV7-9 and J is TRBJ2-1, with D possibly being TRBD1 (6 bases). The CDR3 spans 15 residues. V lost 5 bases and J lost 0, with 11 bases in between. The germline V gene encodes CDR1 SEHNR and CDR2 FQNEAQ (reference sequence).

The J gene is TRBJ1-2, the V gene TRBV30, with D perhaps TRBD1 (6 bases). V gave up 2 bases and J gave up 8 bases, with 9 bases separating them. The germline V gene has CDR1 GTSNPN and CDR2 SVGIG (reference sequence). The CDR3 contains 11 residues. CDR3 region: CAWSPGGGYTF. In DNA form, the CDR3 reads TGTGCCTGGAGTCCGGGGGGCGGCTACACCTTC.

The genes are TRBV5-1 and TRBJ1-2; 11 nucleotides align to TRBD1. V dropped 4 bases and J dropped 7; count of bases not matched to a gene: 12. Germline V gene data show CDR1 as SGHRS and CDR2 as YFSETQ. The CDR3 extends over 16 amino acids. CDR3 DNA sequence: TGCGCCAGCAGCGTGGAGCATGGACAGGGGGCGGTTGGCTACACCTTC. It encodes CASSVEHGQGAVGYTF.

The chain carries TRBV27 and TRBJ2-1; 13 nucleotides line up with TRBD2. The CDR3 spans 16 residues. The ends lost 4 bases at V and 10 bases at J; junction bases unmatched: 10. The germline V gene has CDR1 MNHEY and CDR2 SMNVEV (reference sequence). The CDR3 is CASSSPTSGGRLEQFF. The CDR3 DNA reads as TGTGCCAGCAGTTCGCCGACTAGCGGGGGGAGACTAGAGCAGTTCTTC.

V and J are TRBV9 and TRBJ1-2; TRBD1 matches at 7 bases. V gave up 0 bases and J gave up 4 bases; unmatched junction bases: 0. Germline loops: CDR1 SGDLS, CDR2 YYNGEE. The CDR3 extends over 13 amino acids. CDR3 protein: CASSVDRGYGYTF. CDR3 coding DNA: TGTGCCAGCAGCGTAGACAGGGGCTATGGCTACACCTTC.

The rearrangement links TRBV15 to TRBJ2-5; 7 bases are a match to TRBD2. The V gene end was trimmed by 5 bases and the J gene end by 5 bases; junction bases not matched to a gene: 8. Germline V CDR1 and CDR2: LNHNV, YYDKDF (reference sequence). CDR3 length: 14 amino acids. CDR3 sequence (DNA): TGTGCCACCAGCGGGGGGGGATTGCGGGAGACCCAGTACTTC. The encoded protein is CATSGGGLRETQYF.

This clone was seen at least ten times. V and J are TRBV18 and TRBJ2-2; the match to TRBD1 covers 7 bases. This CDR3 comprises 14 residues. The ends lost 4 bases at V and 4 bases at J; junction bases unmatched: 3. The V gene's germline CDR1 is KGHSH and CDR2 LQKENI. CDR3 sequence: CASSQGQTTGELFF. Written as DNA, the CDR3 is TGTGCCAGCTCACAGGGACAGACCACCGGGGAGCTGTTTTTT.

The gene calls are TRBV11-2 and TRBJ1-3, with 7 bases lining up with TRBD1. This CDR3 comprises 17 residues. Germline-derived CDR1 and CDR2 are SGHAT and FQNNGV. Trimming at V came to 5 bases and at J to 0 bases, leaving 10 bases not matched to a gene. This chain's CDR3 is CASSTLLTGPSGNTIYF. The CDR3 DNA reads TGTGCCAGCAGCACACTCCTGACAGGGCCCTCTGGAAACACCATATATTTT.

The chain has TRBV2 and TRBJ1-4, with no clear D. The germline CDR1 and CDR2 sequences are SNHLY and FYNNEI. The ends were cut back, 7 bases at V and 0 bases at J, with 15 bases in the middle. This CDR3 spans 16 amino acids. CDR3 in DNA: TGTGCCAGCAATGCGGGCATTTCTCCAACTAATGAAAAACTGTTTTTT. Translating gives CASNAGISPTNEKLFF.

The V and J genes are TRBV19 and TRBJ1-2, with 9 bases fitting TRBD1. The CDR3 contains 17 residues. The trim removed 4 bases at V and 1 base at J, leaving 10 bases unmatched. From germline, CDR1 is LNHDA and CDR2 SQIVND (reference sequence). CDR3 residues: CASSNTGTGTLNYGYTF. In DNA, the CDR3 is TGTGCCAGTAGTAACACCGGGACAGGGACCCTTAACTATGGCTACACCTTC.

This chain links TRBV18 with TRBJ2-7, with D tentatively TRBD1 (6 bases). The germline V gene has CDR1 KGHSH and CDR2 LQKENI. The CDR3 loop spans 13 amino acids. V was shortened by 3 bases and J by 4 bases, with 10 bases between the two germline ends. CDR3 in DNA: TGTGCCAGCTCACCGACAGGACGGTACGAGCAGTACTTC. Its protein product is CASSPTGRYEQYF.

The rearrangement uses TRBV3-1 (or the pseudogene TRBV3-2) and TRBJ2-3; TRBD2 aligns across 11 bases. The germline V gene has CDR1 LGHDT and CDR2 YNNKEL (reference sequence). This CDR3 has 16 amino acids. With 4 bases clipped from V and 2 bases from J, the junction kept 5 bases outside the gene matches. CDR3 coding DNA: TGTGCCAGCAGCCGGACTAGCGGGTCCTTCACAGATACGCAGTATTTT. This codes for CASSRTSGSFTDTQYF.

The chain has TRBV10-2 and TRBJ2-7, with 9 bases matching TRBD1. The J segment lost 3 bases and the V segment lost 8 bases, leaving 5 bases of the junction unmatched. Germline V gene sequence: CDR1 WSHSY, CDR2 SAAADI. This CDR3 spans 13 amino acids. The CDR3, as DNA: TGCGCCAGCGGAAGACAGGGGGGCTACGAGCAGTACTTC. Encoded protein: CASGRQGGYEQYF.

The sample holds a few counts of this clone. The chain employs TRBV28 and TRBJ1-2; D unresolved. The length of the CDR3 is 14 residues. The V gene's germline CDR1 is MDHEN and CDR2 SYDVKM. Between the trimmed V and J ends, which lost 5 bases and 4 bases, there was a span of 14 bases. CDR3 DNA: TGTGCCAGCAGTACTAGGGTGGATGGCTATGGCTACACCTTC. It translates to CASSTRVDGYGYTF.

This chain links TRBV5-1 with TRBJ2-7, with 8 bases fitting TRBD2. This CDR3 contains 15 residues. Germline V gene data show CDR1 as SGHRS and CDR2 as YFSETQ. Trimming cost V 4 bases and J 5 bases; bases outside gene matches: 11. This CDR3 reads CASSTVGTSSNEQYF. The DNA of the CDR3 is TGCGCCAGCAGCACCGTAGGGACTAGTAGTAACGAGCAGTACTTC.